The 32 T cell receptor beta chains presented below share a single source sample, sequenced in a study of response to subunit inactivated influenza vaccine. From the RT-PCR reads, TCRdb called clonotypes with MiXCR, one entry per CDR3 protein. The sample yields more than 150,000 distinct CDR3 sequences, about 9% seen once. Specimen: non-naive T cells sorted from PBMCs, collected on the day of vaccination. Receptors originate from a man aged 50 to 60 who received an inactivated influenza vaccine.

The table lists this clonotype with a few counts. The chain links TRBV12-3 or TRBV12-4 to TRBJ1-6; D is uncertain. The CDR3 sequence is 12 residues long. V lost 2 bases and J lost 14, with 10 bases in between. CDR3 DNA sequence: TGTGCCAGCAGTTTATTCGGGCAGGCCCTCCACTTT. This sequence encodes CASSLFGQALHF.

This clonotype was picked up many times. The chain joins TRBV4-2 to TRBJ2-2; TRBD2 matches at 10 bases. CDR3 length equals 15 residues. Germline CDR1 and CDR2: LGHNA and YNFKEQ. V was clipped by 5 bases and J by 3 bases; unmatched bases: 3. The CDR3 protein is CASSTSGTDTGELFF. The CDR3, as DNA: TGTGCCAGCAGCACTAGCGGGACAGACACCGGGGAGCTGTTTTTT.

The table lists this clonotype with many counts. The V call is TRBV27, the J call TRBJ2-3; D is perhaps TRBD1 (5 bases). Germline CDR1 and CDR2: MNHEY and SMNVEV (reference sequence). The CDR3 is 13 amino acids. V was trimmed by 10 bases and J by 2 bases, leaving 13 bases between them. CDR3 DNA sequence: TGTGCCACCGGACATCATTCCACAGATACGCAGTATTTT. Protein: CATGHHSTDTQYF.

This clonotype was detected a few times. The V and J genes are TRBV6-5 and TRBJ1-2; TRBD1 aligns across 7 bases. The junction had 11 bases not matched to a gene; V was cut back by 0 bases and J by 4 bases. The CDR3 totals 17 residues. In germline, CDR1 is MNHEY, CDR2 SVGAGI. DNA for the CDR3: TGTGCCAGCAGTTACTCGGAAAGAACAGGGGCGGGCTATGGCTACACCTTC. It specifies CASSYSERTGAGYGYTF.

This clonotype was seen ten or more times. The chain links TRBV12-3 or TRBV12-4 to TRBJ2-1; TRBD1 is a possible D gene (6 bases). The V end was cut by 2 bases, the J end by 4 bases, with 15 bases between. The CDR3 has 16 amino acids. The CDR3 sequence is CASSLYLGTTYNEQFF. The CDR3 DNA is TGTGCCAGCAGTTTATACTTAGGGACAACATACAATGAGCAGTTCTTC.

This clonotype was seen only a few times. Here the CDR3 DNA reads TGCAGTGCTAATAGAGTCGTCGGGACCGGGGAGCTGTTTTTT. Translation: CSANRVVGTGELFF. The V call is TRBV20-1, the J call TRBJ2-2; D unclear. The length of the CDR3 is 14 residues. V lost 4 bases, J lost 5 bases, and 14 bases lay in between. Per the germline V gene, CDR1 is DFQATT and CDR2 is SNEGSKA (reference sequence).

This clonotype was seen ten or more times. The chain joins TRBV5-1 to TRBJ2-4, with D possibly matching TRBD1 (6 bases). The CDR3 runs 15 residues. Germline V CDR1 and CDR2: SGHRS, YFSETQ. Between the trimmed V and J ends, which lost 0 bases and 5 bases, there was a span of 12 bases. The CDR3 coding sequence is TGCGCCAGCAGCTTGGCCGGACAGATCGAAAACATTCAGTACTTC. It encodes CASSLAGQIENIQYF.

This clonotype was counted a single time. Just one base apart from a much larger clone, this may be a read error. The chain links TRBV2 to TRBJ1-4; 8 bases agree with TRBD1. V lost 6 bases, J lost 8 bases, and 8 bases stayed unmatched. There are 14 residues in the CDR3. CDR1 SNHLY and CDR2 FYNNEI come from the germline V gene. The CDR3, as DNA: TGTGCCAGCAGGGTGACAGGGGTCTTCGAAAAACTGTTTTTT. Translation gives CASRVTGVFEKLFF. Combining the CDR3 with reference TRBV2 and TRBJ1-4 gives the whole variable domain EPEVTQTPSHQVTQMGQEVILRCVPISNHLYFYWYRQILGQKVEFLVSFYNNEISEKSEIFDDQFSVERPDGSNFTLKIRSTKLEDSAMYFCASRVTGVFEKLFFGSGTQLSVL.

This clonotype was detected only a few times. The chain joins TRBV20-1 to TRBJ1-1; D may be TRBD1 (5 bases). Germline V gene data show CDR1 as DFQATT and CDR2 as SNEGSKA (reference sequence). V dropped 5 bases and J dropped 1 base, with 11 bases sitting between them. CDR3 length: 13 residues. The CDR3 region has the DNA TGCAGTGCTGCCCGACAGACGAACACTGAAGCTTTCTTT. It encodes CSAARQTNTEAFF.

This clonotype was counted many times. The V gene is TRBV7-9, the J gene TRBJ1-2; 7 nucleotides agree with TRBD1. This CDR3 contains 15 residues. Losses at the gene ends were 2 bases for V and 5 bases for J; bases not matched to a gene: 8. In germline, CDR1 is SEHNR, CDR2 FQNEAQ (reference sequence). This chain's CDR3 is CASSLTGTAGYGYTF. The CDR3, as DNA: TGTGCCAGCAGCTTAACCGGGACAGCGGGATATGGCTACACCTTC.

This clonotype came up a few times. The chain joins TRBV28 to TRBJ2-1; 7 positions match TRBD2. This CDR3 contains 17 residues. Trimming took 5 bases from V and 6 from J; bases not matched to a gene: 16. The germline V gene encodes CDR1 MDHEN and CDR2 SYDVKM. CDR3 loop: CASSPSGGGSKVNEQFF. CDR3 coding DNA: TGTGCCAGCAGTCCGTCTGGGGGAGGGAGTAAGGTCAATGAGCAGTTCTTC.

This rearrangement joins TRBV15 to TRBJ1-2, with unresolved D. The V and J ends lost 0 bases and 7 bases respectively, with 12 bases between them. CDR3 size: 14 residues. The V gene's germline CDR1 is LNHNV and CDR2 YYDKDF (reference sequence). The CDR3 region is CATSRDRGLAGYTF. CDR3 bases: TGTGCCACCAGCAGAGATCGAGGGTTGGCTGGCTACACCTTC.

The gene calls are TRBV3-1 and TRBJ2-7, with 9 nucleotides matching TRBD1. The CDR3 length is 15 residues. Germline values: CDR1 LGHDT, CDR2 YNNKEL (reference sequence). With V trimmed by 5 bases and J by 4 bases, 9 bases remained unmatched. The CDR3 loop reads CASSKSGQGRYEQYF. The CDR3 DNA follows: TGTGCCAGCAGCAAGTCGGGACAGGGCCGGTACGAGCAGTACTTC.

The rearrangement uses TRBV5-1 and TRBJ1-5; D uncertain. Germline CDR1 is SGHRS and CDR2 is YFSETQ. V was trimmed by 0 bases and J by 2 bases, leaving 9 bases between them. This CDR3 contains 15 residues. CDR3 residues: CASSLGPLGNQPQHF. DNA for the CDR3: TGCGCCAGCAGCTTGGGGCCTCTTGGCAATCAGCCCCAGCATTTT.

Comments on this clonotype: A much larger clone is a single base away; this may be a read error. V gene TRBV7-2 combines with J gene TRBJ2-1, with TRBD2 matching 14 bases. CDR1 and CDR2 (germline): SGHTA, FQGNSA. The CDR3 is 17 residues long. The J segment lost 9 bases and the V segment lost 4 bases, leaving 11 bases of the junction unmatched. The CDR3 nucleotides read TGTGCCAGCAGCTCACCGGGACTAGCGGGGGACATGGGTGAGCAGTTCTTC. It specifies CASSSPGLAGDMGEQFF.

This chain joins TRBV6-1 and TRBJ1-2; 8 bases are a match to TRBD1. The CDR3 loop spans 13 amino acids. V lost 6 bases, J lost 7 bases, and 7 bases stayed unmatched. Germline V CDR1 and CDR2: MNHNS, SASEGT. CDR3 region: CASSRGQVFGYTF. In DNA form, the CDR3 reads TGTGCCAGCAGCCGGGGACAGGTCTTTGGCTACACCTTC.

The V gene is TRBV9, the J gene TRBJ2-6; unclear D gene. The CDR3 sequence is 15 residues long. CDR1 is SGDLS and CDR2 is YYNGEE in the germline V gene. Trimming removed 0 bases at V and 0 bases at J, with 4 bases between. DNA of the CDR3: TGTGCCAGCAGCGTAGGCGTCTCTGGGGCCAACGTCCTGACTTTC. It specifies CASSVGVSGANVLTF.

The chain recombines TRBV19 with TRBJ2-3; the D gene is possibly TRBD1 (5 bases). Trimming pared 7 bases from V and 2 bases from J, leaving 13 bases between. CDR1 and CDR2 from the germline V gene are LNHDA and SQIVND (reference sequence). The CDR3 spans 14 residues. Here the CDR3 reads CASMKGAHTDTQYF. The DNA for the CDR3 is TGTGCCAGTATGAAAGGGGCCCACACAGATACGCAGTATTTT.

This clonotype has only a few counts. This chain connects TRBV12-3 or TRBV12-4 to TRBJ1-1; a weak D match, TRBD1 (6 bases). Trimming shortened V by 4 bases and J by 3 bases, and 18 bases separated the two germline ends. The CDR3 covers 16 residues. CDR3 region: CASSYARGRSDTEAFF. The CDR3 nucleotides read TGTGCCAGCAGTTACGCCAGGGGACGGTCGGACACTGAAGCTTTCTTT.

The chain links TRBV5-1 to TRBJ2-3; 9 bases are shared with TRBD1. The CDR3 has 15 amino acids. J was trimmed by 6 bases and V by 3 bases; bases with no gene match: 8. CDR1 and CDR2 from the germline V gene are SGHRS and YFSETQ. This chain's CDR3 is CASSSQTGGADTQYF. The DNA for the CDR3 is TGCGCCAGCAGCTCTCAAACAGGGGGCGCGGATACGCAGTATTTT.

This clonotype was seen a handful of times. V is TRBV7-8 and J is TRBJ2-4; 8 nucleotides agree with TRBD1. Germline CDR1 is SGHVS and CDR2 is FQNEAQ. V was pared by 4 bases and J by 0 bases, with 8 bases of the junction left unmatched. The CDR3 is 17 residues long. CDR3 in amino acids: CASSSDRVALAKNIQYF. DNA of the CDR3: TGTGCCAGCAGCTCGGACAGGGTTGCTCTAGCCAAAAACATTCAGTACTTC.

This clonotype came up many times. The gene calls are TRBV9 and TRBJ2-5, with 11 bases lining up with TRBD2. V dropped 3 bases and J dropped 3; count of bases not matched to a gene: 1. Germline assignment: CDR1 SGDLS and CDR2 YYNGEE. The CDR3 has 14 amino acids. CDR3 loop: CASSATSGKETQYF. The CDR3 DNA sequence: TGTGCCAGCAGCGCGACTAGCGGGAAAGAGACCCAGTACTTC.

This clonotype was seen a few times. J is TRBJ2-5 and V is TRBV20-1; the D gene is possibly TRBD2 (5 bases). The CDR3 consists of 15 residues. CDR1 is DFQATT and CDR2 is SNEGSKA in the germline V gene (reference sequence). V lost 5 bases and J 3 bases, leaving 19 bases between the germline ends. The chain's CDR3 is CSAGPSGNLKETQYF. Here the CDR3 DNA reads TGCAGTGCTGGCCCCTCGGGGAACCTAAAAGAGACCCAGTACTTC.

The table lists this clonotype with a few counts. Given a much more abundant clone one base away, this may be a read error. The gene calls are TRBV7-2 and TRBJ2-5; 7 bases fit TRBD1. The V gene's germline CDR1 is SGHTA and CDR2 FQGNSA. The V and J ends lost 4 bases and 3 bases, in that order; junction bases with no gene match: 2. CDR3 size: 13 residues. The CDR3 coding sequence is TGTGCCAGCAGCTGGGACAGAAAAGAGACCCAGTACTTC. Protein product: CASSWDRKETQYF.

This clonotype was detected a few times. The chain carries TRBV28 and TRBJ2-7; D is tentatively TRBD1 or TRBD2 (5 bases each). The CDR3 length is 15 residues. Germline V gives CDR1 MDHEN, CDR2 SYDVKM. Trimming pared 7 bases from V and 3 bases from J, leaving 19 bases between. The CDR3 spells CASTFLFGANYEQYF. CDR3 sequence (DNA): TGTGCCAGCACCTTCCTATTCGGGGCAAACTACGAGCAGTACTTC.

This clonotype has more than one count but fewer than ten. V gene TRBV7-9 combines with J gene TRBJ1-1, with D unclear. V lost 2 bases to trimming and J lost 4 bases, with 11 bases between them. The length of the CDR3 is 14 residues. Germline loops: CDR1 SEHNR, CDR2 FQNEAQ (reference sequence). The CDR3 DNA reads as TGTGCCAGCAGCTTAAAAAAAATGGGCACTGAAGCTTTCTTT. Its translation: CASSLKKMGTEAFF.

This chain connects TRBV29-1 to TRBJ1-1; D is unclear. The CDR3 consists of 13 residues. Trimming removed 4 bases from V and 5 bases from J, with 14 bases in between. Looked up from germline, CDR1 is SQVTM and CDR2 is ANQGSEA. CDR3 residues: CSVGSPGRTEAFF. DNA of the CDR3: TGCAGCGTTGGTTCCCCGGGGAGGACTGAAGCTTTCTTT.

The J gene is TRBJ2-7, the V gene TRBV20-1, with TRBD2 matching 8 bases. CDR1 is DFQATT and CDR2 is SNEGSKA in the germline V gene (reference sequence). The J segment lost 0 bases and the V segment lost 4 bases, leaving 5 bases of the junction unmatched. This CDR3 spans 14 amino acids. The CDR3 coding sequence is TGCAGTGCTATTCGGGAGGGAAGCTCCTACGAGCAGTACTTC. It encodes CSAIREGSSYEQYF.

The rearrangement uses TRBV20-1 and TRBJ1-2; no clear D gene. This CDR3 is 12 amino acids long. Trimming stripped 5 bases from V and 4 bases from J, with 11 bases between. In germline, CDR1 is DFQATT, CDR2 SNEGSKA (reference sequence). In DNA, the CDR3 is TGCAGTGCTGTCTGGACGGCCTATGGCTACACCTTC. Its translation: CSAVWTAYGYTF.

This clonotype occurred a few times. The rearrangement joins TRBV12-5 to TRBJ2-7; D unclear. This CDR3 contains 15 residues. Per the germline V gene, CDR1 is LGHNT and CDR2 is FRNRAP. V dropped 5 bases and J dropped 6 bases, with 20 bases sitting between them. As DNA, the CDR3 is TGTGCTAGTGGTCCCCGCGGACGGTGGATTTTCGAGCAGTACTTC. It is translated as CASGPRGRWIFEQYF.

The J gene is TRBJ2-7, the V gene TRBV6-1; no reliable D call. Germline CDR1 and CDR2: MNHNS and SASEGT. This CDR3 region has 14 residues. The germline V and J ends were trimmed by 2 bases and 1 base, with 9 bases remaining between them. The CDR3 here is CASSELWQSYEQYF. For the CDR3, the DNA is TGTGCCAGCAGTGAATTATGGCAGTCCTACGAGCAGTACTTC.

As regards this clonotype: A clone one base away is much larger, so this may be a read error. The V gene is TRBV6-1, the J gene TRBJ2-7; D is undetermined. Per germline, CDR1 MNHNS and CDR2 SASEGT. The CDR3 length is 13 residues. CDR3 sequence (DNA): TGTCCCAGCAGTCGCTATGGGATCTACGAGCAGTACTTC. Translating it yields CPSSRYGIYEQYF.